Sequencing of this T cell receptor (beta chain) was carried out in a study of regulatory T cells in long-lasting Graves disease. The time point was: persistent/refractory GD, antithyroid drugs over 5 years with positive TRAb. PBMC RNA served as the TCR library source. Trimming shortened V by 4 bases and J by 0 bases, and 12 bases separated the two germline ends. The CDR3 spans 14 residues. Per germline, CDR1 SQVTM and CDR2 ANQGSEA. Libraries of TCR beta came from iRepertoire HTBI primers plus Arm-PCR of CDR3 regions. TCRdb analysed the multiplex PCR reads with MiXCR anew, one entry per CDR3 protein. In the table there are over 650,000 distinct CDR3 sequences, around 32% of which are singletons.

The chain joins TRBV29-1 to TRBJ1-2; D not resolved. The input for sequencing was peripheral blood mononuclear cells (PBMCs), taken when the disease was refractory, from a patient treated with antithyroid drugs. The source of this sequence is a female donor with Graves disease. CDR3 region: CSVVPRRANYGYTF. CDR3 nucleotides: TGCAGCGTTGTTCCTCGGAGGGCTAACTATGGCTACACCTTC.